The rows below give T cell receptor beta chains drawn from one sample of a study of blood T cell repertoires in COVID-19. The assay was immunoSEQ multiplex PCR, and TCRdb's table has in-frame clones only and misses some. The data contain approximately 170,000 clones, approximately 91% of them singletons. Input material: peripheral blood. Source of these receptors: a man aged 25 to 45 with acute or convalescent COVID-19. The CDR3 runs from the conserved cysteine through the conserved F or W. The order of the fields is V gene, D gene, clone size, J gene, CDR3 protein, CDR3 DNA. A D gene is named only where the DNA matches it firmly. Not every row has a clone size; where given, it reads once, few, many or a size class.

>TRBV7-3|-|once|TRBJ2-7
CASSSQGGYEQYF
TGTGCCAGCAGCTCCCAAGGCGGCTACGAGCAGTACTTC
>TRBV5-1|-|once|TRBJ2-1
CASSLDPGIYNEQFF
TGCGCCAGCAGCTTGGATCCGGGGATCTACAATGAGCAGTTCTTC
>TRBV7-2|TRBD2|-|TRBJ2-5
CASQERGGGETQYF
TGTGCCAGTCAGGAGCGGGGGGGCGGGGAGACCCAGTACTTC
>TRBV7-2|-|-|TRBJ2-1
CASSFLPNEQFF
TGTGCCAGCAGCTTTCTACCAAATGAGCAGTTCTTC
>TRBV28|-|-|TRBJ2-7
CASSHGQGGYEQYF
TGTGCCAGCAGTCACGGACAGGGAGGGTACGAGCAGTACTTC
>TRBV28|TRBD2|-|TRBJ2-5
CASSFVAGETQYF
TGTGCCAGCAGTTTTGTAGCGGGAGAGACCCAGTACTTC
>TRBV30|-|-|TRBJ1-4
CAWSDLQGGEKLFF
TGTGCCTGGAGTGACCTACAGGGTGGTGAAAAACTGTTTTTT
>TRBV2|TRBD1|-|TRBJ1-2
CASSPRGDRGYYGYTF
TGTGCCAGCAGCCCAAGGGGGGACAGGGGATACTATGGCTACACCTTC
>TRBV15|-|-|TRBJ1-5
CATSRQNQPQHF
TGTGCCACCAGCAGGCAGAATCAGCCCCAGCATTTT
>TRBV9|TRBD2|-|TRBJ2-1
CASTQLDGTSGGSSYNEQFF
TGTGCCAGCACCCAACTAGACGGGACTAGCGGGGGAAGCTCCTACAATGAGCAGTTCTTC
>TRBV12-5|-|-|TRBJ2-1
CASGLGQAENEQFF
TGTGCTAGTGGTTTGGGACAAGCTGAGAATGAGCAGTTCTTC
>TRBV27|-|-|TRBJ1-1
CASSSKSEVEAFF
TGTGCCAGCAGTAGTAAATCGGAGGTAGAAGCTTTCTTT
>TRBV5-4|-|few|TRBJ2-6
CASSLVWVAGDYSGANVLTF
TGTGCCAGCAGCTTGGTATGGGTGGCAGGGGATTACTCTGGGGCCAACGTCCTGACTTTC
>TRBV28|-|-|TRBJ1-2
CASSSNTRGGYGYTF
TGTGCCAGCAGTTCTAACACCCGGGGAGGCTATGGCTACACCTTC
>TRBV18|-|once|TRBJ1-1
CASSPSSTRTEAFF
TGTGCCAGCTCACCAAGTAGTACCCGGACTGAAGCTTTCTTT
>TRBV30|-|-|TRBJ2-7
CAWSRGSYEQYF
TGTGCCTGGTCCAGGGGAAGCTACGAGCAGTACTTC
>TRBV19|-|-|TRBJ2-7
CASSFTGAYEQYF
TGTGCCAGTAGCTTCACGGGGGCCTACGAGCAGTACTTC
>TRBV14|TRBD2|-|TRBJ2-5
CASSQVSGGETQYF
TGTGCCAGCAGCCAAGTCTCCGGGGGGGAGACCCAGTACTTC